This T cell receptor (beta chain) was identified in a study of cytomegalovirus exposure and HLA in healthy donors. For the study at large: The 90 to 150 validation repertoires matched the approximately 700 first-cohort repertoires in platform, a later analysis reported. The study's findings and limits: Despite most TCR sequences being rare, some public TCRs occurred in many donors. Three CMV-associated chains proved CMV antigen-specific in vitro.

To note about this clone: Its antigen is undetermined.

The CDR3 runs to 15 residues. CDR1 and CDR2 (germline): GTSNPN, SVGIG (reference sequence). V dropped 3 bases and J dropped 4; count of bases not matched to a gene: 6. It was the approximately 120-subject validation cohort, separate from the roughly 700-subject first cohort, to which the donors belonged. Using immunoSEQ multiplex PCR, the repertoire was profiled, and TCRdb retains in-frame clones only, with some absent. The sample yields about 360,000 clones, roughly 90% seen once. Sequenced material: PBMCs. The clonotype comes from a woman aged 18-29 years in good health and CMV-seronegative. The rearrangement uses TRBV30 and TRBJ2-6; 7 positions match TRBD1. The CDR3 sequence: CAWRARGPGANVLTF. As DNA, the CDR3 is TGTGCCTGGAGGGCAAGGGGGCCAGGGGCCAACGTCCTGACTTTC.